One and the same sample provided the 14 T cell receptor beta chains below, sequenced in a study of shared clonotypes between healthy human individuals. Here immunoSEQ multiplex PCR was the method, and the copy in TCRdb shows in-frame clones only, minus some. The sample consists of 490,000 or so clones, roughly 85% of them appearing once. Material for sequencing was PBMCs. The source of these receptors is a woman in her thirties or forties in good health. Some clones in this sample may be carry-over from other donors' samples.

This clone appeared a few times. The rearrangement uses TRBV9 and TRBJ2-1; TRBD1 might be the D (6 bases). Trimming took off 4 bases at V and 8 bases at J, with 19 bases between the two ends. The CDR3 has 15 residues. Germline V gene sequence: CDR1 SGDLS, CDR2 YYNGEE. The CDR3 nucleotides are TGTGCCAGCAGCCCGGACGTTAGGGGGATTGATGAGCAGTTCTTC. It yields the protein CASSPDVRGIDEQFF.

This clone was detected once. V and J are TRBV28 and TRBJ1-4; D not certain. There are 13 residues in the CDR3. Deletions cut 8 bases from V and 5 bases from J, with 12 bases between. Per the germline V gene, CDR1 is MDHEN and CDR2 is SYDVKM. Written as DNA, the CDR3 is TGTGCCAGCGTAGAGGGCAGAAATGAAAAACTGTTTTTT. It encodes CASVEGRNEKLFF.

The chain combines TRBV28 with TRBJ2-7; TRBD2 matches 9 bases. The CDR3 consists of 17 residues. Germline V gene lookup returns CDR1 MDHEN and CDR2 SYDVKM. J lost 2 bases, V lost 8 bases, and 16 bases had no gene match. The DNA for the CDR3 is TGTGCCAGCTCTGGTAGCGGGAGACTAATCTCCCCCTACGAGCAGTACTTC. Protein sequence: CASSGSGRLISPYEQYF.

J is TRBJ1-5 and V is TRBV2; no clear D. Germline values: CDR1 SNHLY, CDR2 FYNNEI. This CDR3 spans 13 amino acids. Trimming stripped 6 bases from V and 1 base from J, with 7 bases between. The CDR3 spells CASSPQSNQPQHF. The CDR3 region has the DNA TGTGCCAGCAGCCCGCAAAGCAATCAGCCCCAGCATTTT.

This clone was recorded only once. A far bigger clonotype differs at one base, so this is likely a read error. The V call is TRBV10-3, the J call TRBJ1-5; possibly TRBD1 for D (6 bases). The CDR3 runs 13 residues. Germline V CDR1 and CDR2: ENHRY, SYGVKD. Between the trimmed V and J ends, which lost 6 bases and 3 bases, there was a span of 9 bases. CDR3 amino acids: CAISWDNNQPQHF. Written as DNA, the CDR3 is TGTGCCATCAGCTGGGACAACAATCAGCCCCAGCATTTT.

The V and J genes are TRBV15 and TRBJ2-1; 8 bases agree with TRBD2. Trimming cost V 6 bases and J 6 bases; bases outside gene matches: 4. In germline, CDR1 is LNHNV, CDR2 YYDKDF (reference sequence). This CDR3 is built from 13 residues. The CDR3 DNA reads TGTGCCACCAGTTTGGGACTAGTCAATGAGCAGTTCTTC. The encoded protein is CATSLGLVNEQFF.

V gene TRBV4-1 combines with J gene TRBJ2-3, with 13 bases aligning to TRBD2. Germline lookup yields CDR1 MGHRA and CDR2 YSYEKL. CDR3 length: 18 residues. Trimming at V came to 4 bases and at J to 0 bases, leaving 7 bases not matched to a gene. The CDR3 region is CASSRGLAGQLSTDTQYF. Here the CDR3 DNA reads TGCGCCAGCAGCCGGGGACTAGCGGGACAACTAAGCACAGATACGCAGTATTTT.

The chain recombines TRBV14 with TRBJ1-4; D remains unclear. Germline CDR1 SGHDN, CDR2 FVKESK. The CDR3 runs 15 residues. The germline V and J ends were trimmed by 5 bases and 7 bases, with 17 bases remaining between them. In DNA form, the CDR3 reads TGTGCCAGCAGCGATATAAGCCGGACCCCTGAAAAACTGTTTTTT. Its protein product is CASSDISRTPEKLFF.

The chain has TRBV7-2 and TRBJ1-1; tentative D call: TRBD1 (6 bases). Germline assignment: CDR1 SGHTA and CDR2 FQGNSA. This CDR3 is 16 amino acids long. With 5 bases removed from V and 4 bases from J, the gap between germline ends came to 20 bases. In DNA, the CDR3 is TGTGCCAGCAGCCCCAAGGGGGGACGAGGAGGCACTGAAGCTTTCTTT. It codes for CASSPKGGRGGTEAFF. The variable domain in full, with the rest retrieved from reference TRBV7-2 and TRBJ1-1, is GAGVSQSPSNKVTEKGKDVELRCDPISGHTALYWYRQSLGQGLEFLIYFQGNSAPDKSGLPSDRFSAERTGGSVSTLTIQRTQQEDSAVYLCASSPKGGRGGTEAFFGQGTRLTVV.

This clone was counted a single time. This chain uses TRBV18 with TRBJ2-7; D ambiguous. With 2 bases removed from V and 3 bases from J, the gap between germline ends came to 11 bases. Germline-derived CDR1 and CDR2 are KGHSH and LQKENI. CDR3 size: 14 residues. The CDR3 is CASSPGSQGYEQYF. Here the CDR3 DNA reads TGTGCCAGCTCACCAGGGTCCCAAGGCTACGAGCAGTACTTC.

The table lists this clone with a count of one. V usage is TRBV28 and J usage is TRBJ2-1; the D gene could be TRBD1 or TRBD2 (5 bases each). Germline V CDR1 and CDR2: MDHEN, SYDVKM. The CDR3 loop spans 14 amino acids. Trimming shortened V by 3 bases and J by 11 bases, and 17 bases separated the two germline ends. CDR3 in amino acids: CASSFGRGDAKQFF. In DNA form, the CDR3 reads TGTGCCAGCAGTTTTGGTAGAGGGGATGCTAAGCAGTTCTTC.

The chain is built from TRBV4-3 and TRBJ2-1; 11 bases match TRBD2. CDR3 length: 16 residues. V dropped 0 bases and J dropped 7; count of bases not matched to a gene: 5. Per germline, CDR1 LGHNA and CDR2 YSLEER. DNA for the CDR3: TGCGCCAGCAGCCAAGAACTCCTAGCGGGAGGAAATGAGCAGTTCTTC. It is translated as CASSQELLAGGNEQFF.

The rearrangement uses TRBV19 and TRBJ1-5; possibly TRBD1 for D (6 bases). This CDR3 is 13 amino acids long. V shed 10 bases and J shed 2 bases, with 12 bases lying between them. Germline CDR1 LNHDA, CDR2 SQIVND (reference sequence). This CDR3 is CATHRDGNQPQHF. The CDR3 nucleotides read TGTGCCACTCACAGGGACGGCAATCAGCCCCAGCATTTT.

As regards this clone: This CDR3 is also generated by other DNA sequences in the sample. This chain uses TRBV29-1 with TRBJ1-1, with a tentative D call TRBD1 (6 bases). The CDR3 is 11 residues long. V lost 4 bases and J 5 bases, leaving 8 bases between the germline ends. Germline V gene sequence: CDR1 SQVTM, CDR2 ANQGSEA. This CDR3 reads CSVGRGTEAFF. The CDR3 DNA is TGCAGCGTTGGAAGGGGGACTGAAGCTTTCTTT.